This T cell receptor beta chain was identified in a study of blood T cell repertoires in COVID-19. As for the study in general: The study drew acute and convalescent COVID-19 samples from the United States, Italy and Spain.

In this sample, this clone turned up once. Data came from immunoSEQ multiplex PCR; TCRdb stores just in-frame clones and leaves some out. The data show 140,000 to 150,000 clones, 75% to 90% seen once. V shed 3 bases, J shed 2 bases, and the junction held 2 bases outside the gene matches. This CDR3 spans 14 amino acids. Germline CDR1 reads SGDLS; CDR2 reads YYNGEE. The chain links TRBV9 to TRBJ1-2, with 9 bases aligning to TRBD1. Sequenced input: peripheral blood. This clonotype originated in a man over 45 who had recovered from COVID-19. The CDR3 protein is CASSGGQGNYGYTF. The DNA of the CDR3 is TGTGCCAGCAGCGGGGGACAGGGAAACTATGGCTACACCTTC.